This T cell receptor beta chain was sequenced during a study of shared clonotypes between healthy human individuals. Germline lookup yields CDR1 SGHDN and CDR2 FVKESK. Losses at the gene ends were 3 bases for V and 0 bases for J; bases not matched to a gene: 3. This CDR3 is 15 amino acids long. In the authors' methods: With immunoSEQ giving junction-only sequences and no quality scores, filtering differed. Sequencing was performed with immunoSEQ multiplex PCR; in TCRdb, only in-frame clones are kept and a portion is missing. The DNA was the basis for D and trimming; V, J and clone size are from that table. The sample shows millions of clones, about 92% of them seen only once.

Sequencing was performed on naive CD4+ T cells sorted from blood. Stated subset: CD45RA+ positively selected. This receptor was obtained from a man aged 18 to 30 in good health. This rearrangement joins TRBV14 to TRBJ2-7; 9 bases align to TRBD1. This CDR3 is CASSHRDRVSYEQYF. The CDR3 DNA reads as TGTGCCAGCAGCCACCGGGACAGGGTCTCCTACGAGCAGTACTTC.